The 5 T cell receptor delta chains reported below all come from one sample, sequenced in a study of gamma-delta T cells after stem cell transplantation. TCRdb re-called the RT-PCR reads via CATT. The repertoire holds just over 15,000 delta-chain clones, with roughly 9.1% as singletons. The source material was gamma-delta T cells. These receptors were taken from a human donor. It is not recorded whose cells these are; they may come from a transplant donor.

A remark on this clone: This DNA's translation and the protein TCRdb lists, from a much larger clone, do not match at residue 15, likely due to a read error; the protein shown is translated from the DNA. The chain uses TRDV3 and TRDJ1; TRDD3 aligns across 12 bases. Germline CDR1 and CDR2: TVYSNPD and GDNSRS (reference sequence). The CDR3 runs to 17 residues. DNA for the CDR3: TGTGCCTTTAGTGACCTACTGGGGGATACCAACACCGATAAACCCATCTTT. Its translation: CAFSDLLGDTNTDKPIF.

This clone came up a few times. A much larger clone lies one base from this, so it may be a read error. Other DNA variants within this sample encode the same CDR3. The chain couples TRDV1 to TRDJ1; tentatively, D is TRDD2 (5 bases). Germline loops: CDR1 TSWWSYY, CDR2 QGS. CDR3 size: 23 residues. V dropped 1 base and J dropped 0 bases, with 33 bases sitting between them. This CDR3 is CALGEPRPLPWPYSYGNTDKLIF. The CDR3 DNA sequence: TGTGCTCTTGGGGAACCCAGACCCCTACCTTGGCCGTACAGCTACGGGAACACCGATAAACTCATCTTT.

This clone appeared a few times. The translation of this DNA and the TCRdb protein of a much larger clone differ at residue 10, probably owing to a read error; the protein shown here is translated from the DNA. J is TRDJ1 and V is TRDV2; 8 bases are shared with TRDD3. The CDR3 is 18 residues long. Germline values: CDR1 GEAIGNYY, CDR2 EKD. The V and J ends lost 0 bases and 0 bases, in that order; junction bases with no gene match: 11. The CDR3 is CACDTVGGGCPDTDKLIF. The CDR3, as DNA: TGTGCCTGTGACACCGTGGGTGGGGGATGCCCGGACACCGATAAACTCATCTTT.

Note on this clone: The protein that TCRdb holds for this DNA derives from a much larger clone and differs from the translated DNA at residue 12, which likely indicates a read error; the protein shown here is translated from the DNA. The chain is built from TRDV2 and TRDJ1, with 10 nucleotides matching TRDD3. V dropped 3 bases and J dropped 3; count of bases not matched to a gene: 12. Looked up from germline, CDR1 is GEAIGNYY and CDR2 is EKD. This CDR3 has 17 amino acids. The CDR3 protein is CACDALLRGGYADKLIF. DNA of the CDR3: TGTGCCTGTGACGCCTTACTTAGGGGGGGATACGCCGATAAACTCATCTTT.

This clone was seen repeatedly, ten times or more. The chain employs TRDV2 and TRDJ1; D unresolved. Trimming took off 0 bases at V and 3 bases at J, with 16 bases between the two ends. There are 16 residues in the CDR3. Germline V gives CDR1 GEAIGNYY, CDR2 EKD. CDR3 loop: CACDTVPRTRADKLIF. The CDR3 DNA is TGTGCCTGTGACACCGTCCCCAGGACTAGGGCCGATAAACTCATCTTT.